Below are 17 T cell receptor beta chains sequenced from a single sample in a study of shared clonotypes between healthy human individuals. Assay: immunoSEQ multiplex PCR; the TCRdb copy retains only in-frame clones and omits some. The sample contains roughly 330,000 clones, approximately 79% of which appear only once. The sequenced sample consisted of memory CD4+ T cells sorted from blood. Stated subset: CD45RA-negative fraction. Receptors were obtained from a man aged 25 to 40 in good health.

The chain uses TRBV6-1 and TRBJ2-7; 9 bases are shared with TRBD1. V gave up 3 bases and J gave up 1 base; unmatched junction bases: 7. CDR1 is MNHNS and CDR2 is SASEGT in the germline V gene. The CDR3 spans 16 residues. CDR3 sequence reads: CASSESRDRDSYEQYF. In nucleotides, the CDR3 is TGTGCCAGCAGTGAGAGCCGGGACAGGGATTCCTACGAGCAGTACTTC.

The CDR3 is CASSETGPYYNEQFF. The CDR3 nucleotides are TGTGCCAGCAGTGAGACGGGTCCCTACTACAATGAGCAGTTCTTC. J is TRBJ2-1 and V is TRBV28; D remains unclear. Looked up from germline, CDR1 is MDHEN and CDR2 is SYDVKM. V was clipped by 5 bases and J by 3 bases, with 14 bases between them. This CDR3 spans 15 amino acids.

This chain uses TRBV18 with TRBJ2-3, with D maybe TRBD2 (6 bases). Trimming removed 0 bases at V and 7 bases at J, with 14 bases between. Germline V gene sequence: CDR1 KGHSH, CDR2 LQKENI. The CDR3 is made up of 15 amino acids. The CDR3 coding sequence is TGTGCCAGCTCACCACCGGCGGGCGGGGCTCATACGCAGTATTTT. Translating gives CASSPPAGGAHTQYF.

The CDR3 region has the DNA TGCGCCAGCAGCTTGGGTGGGACAGGGGGAGGAGAGCAGTTCTTC. It encodes CASSLGGTGGGEQFF. The chain uses TRBV5-1 and TRBJ2-1, with 11 positions matching TRBD1. V gave up 0 bases and J gave up 10 bases; unmatched junction bases: 6. Germline V gene data show CDR1 as SGHRS and CDR2 as YFSETQ. The CDR3 totals 15 residues.

The J gene is TRBJ2-1, the V gene TRBV2; D gene unclear. Germline lookup yields CDR1 SNHLY and CDR2 FYNNEI. Trimming cost V 9 bases and J 7 bases, with 13 bases left between them. The length of the CDR3 is 12 residues. CDR3 protein: CARSEFRNEQFF. Here the CDR3 DNA reads TGTGCCAGGAGCGAGTTTAGGAATGAGCAGTTCTTC.

The table lists this clone with a few counts. The chain employs TRBV5-1 and TRBJ1-2, with D possibly matching TRBD1 (6 bases). The CDR3 has 15 residues. V lost 4 bases and J 5 bases, leaving 18 bases between the germline ends. From germline, CDR1 is SGHRS and CDR2 YFSETQ. CDR3 residues: CASSLNREVAYGYTF. The CDR3 DNA reads as TGCGCCAGCAGCCTGAACAGGGAGGTTGCGTATGGCTACACCTTC.

The genes are TRBV7-2 and TRBJ2-1, with D possibly matching TRBD2 (5 bases). Between the trimmed V and J ends, which lost 8 bases and 3 bases, there was a span of 17 bases. This CDR3 spans 15 amino acids. CDR1 SGHTA and CDR2 FQGNSA come from the germline V gene. The CDR3: CASRTGLQNYNEQFF. In nucleotides, the CDR3 is TGTGCCAGCCGGACCGGACTCCAAAACTACAATGAGCAGTTCTTC.

The V gene is TRBV28, the J gene TRBJ1-5, with 7 positions matching TRBD1. V shed 7 bases and J 5 bases; nucleotides not matched to a gene: 5. Germline assignment: CDR1 MDHEN and CDR2 SYDVKM. This CDR3 comprises 13 residues. CDR3 sequence: CASTHRGYQPQHF. CDR3 nucleotide sequence: TGTGCCAGCACCCACAGGGGTTATCAGCCCCAGCATTTT.

This clone was observed once. The rearrangement uses TRBV10-3 and TRBJ1-2; 9 positions match TRBD1. The V gene's germline CDR1 is ENHRY and CDR2 SYGVKD. The V and J ends lost 7 bases and 7 bases, in that order; junction bases with no gene match: 7. This CDR3 is 13 amino acids long. CDR3 sequence: CAINEQGARGYTF. CDR3 nucleotides: TGTGCCATCAACGAACAGGGGGCGCGTGGCTACACCTTC.

This CDR3 is CASSLVSGTPPYEQYF. CDR3 DNA sequence: TGCGCCAGCAGCTTGGTATCGGGCACCCCCCCATACGAGCAGTACTTC. The chain joins TRBV5-1 to TRBJ2-7; no definite D call. The ends were cut back, 0 bases at V and 4 bases at J, with 17 bases in the middle. CDR1 and CDR2 (germline): SGHRS, YFSETQ. The CDR3 contains 16 residues.

The J gene is TRBJ1-2, the V gene TRBV10-3; maybe TRBD1 (6 bases). Between the trimmed V and J ends, which lost 2 bases and 4 bases, there was a span of 11 bases. This CDR3 contains 14 residues. Germline values: CDR1 ENHRY, CDR2 SYGVKD. The CDR3 reads CAISERTDVYGYTF. CDR3 DNA: TGTGCCATCAGTGAGCGGACAGACGTCTATGGCTACACCTTC.

The chain couples TRBV6-1 to TRBJ2-4, with D perhaps matching TRBD1 (6 bases). The ends were cut back, 1 base at V and 6 bases at J, with 16 bases in the middle. CDR1 and CDR2 (germline): MNHNS, SASEGT. The CDR3 consists of 16 residues. The CDR3 bases are TGTGCCAGCAGTGAAGTTCTGGGGGCGGACACAAACATTCAGTACTTC. It translates to CASSEVLGADTNIQYF.

The genes are TRBV7-9 and TRBJ2-5; TRBD2 matches 7 bases. CDR3 length: 15 amino acids. V shed 5 bases and J 0 bases; nucleotides not matched to a gene: 6. The germline CDR1 and CDR2 sequences are SEHNR and FQNEAQ (reference sequence). CDR3 sequence reads: CASSQIGGDQETQYF. In nucleotides, the CDR3 is TGTGCCAGCAGCCAGATTGGGGGGGACCAAGAGACCCAGTACTTC. Filled out from reference TRBV7-9 and TRBJ2-5, the complete variable domain reads DTGVSQNPRHKITKRGQNVTFRCDPISEHNRLYWYRQTLGQGPEFLTYFQNEAQLEKSRLLSDRFSAERPKGSFSTLEIQRTEQGDSAMYLCASSQIGGDQETQYFGPGTRLLVL.

There are a few counts of this clone. The chain is built from TRBV29-1 and TRBJ1-2, with D hard to call. Germline loops: CDR1 SQVTM, CDR2 ANQGSEA. Between the trimmed V and J ends, which lost 6 bases and 1 base, there was a span of 6 bases. This CDR3 region has 11 residues. In DNA, the CDR3 is TGCAGCGTCTCACATAACTATGGCTACACCTTC. Its translation is CSVSHNYGYTF.

The rearrangement links TRBV27 to TRBJ2-5; D unclear. Germline V gene data show CDR1 as MNHEY and CDR2 as SMNVEV (reference sequence). CDR3 length equals 13 residues. The germline V and J ends were trimmed by 8 bases and 1 base, with 11 bases remaining between them. The CDR3: CASRPSIQETQYF. DNA for the CDR3: TGTGCCAGCCGCCCTTCGATCCAAGAGACCCAGTACTTC.

The gene calls are TRBV5-6 and TRBJ2-4; 10 nucleotides agree with TRBD1. Trimming took 2 bases from V and 0 from J; bases not matched to a gene: 5. The CDR3 is 17 residues long. Per the germline V gene, CDR1 is SGHDT and CDR2 is YYEEEE. The CDR3 nucleotides read TGTGCCAGCAGCTTACGGGACAGGGGTCTAGCCAAAAACATTCAGTACTTC. It codes for CASSLRDRGLAKNIQYF.

The J gene is TRBJ2-5, the V gene TRBV7-3; no firm D call. CDR1 SGHTA and CDR2 FQGTGA come from the germline V gene. This CDR3 has 13 amino acids. V shed 4 bases and J shed 1 base, with 7 bases lying between them. The CDR3 reads CASSSSSQETQYF. The CDR3 DNA is TGTGCCAGCAGCTCAAGCTCCCAAGAGACCCAGTACTTC.